This TCR beta chain was identified in a study of early T cells in non-severe SARS-CoV-2 infection. Study at large: With bulk RNA from unsorted whole blood as input, sequencing yielded unpaired chains.

V was pared by 2 bases and J by 3 bases, with 3 bases of the junction left unmatched. Germline V CDR1 and CDR2: SGHVS, FQNEAQ. This CDR3 is built from 15 residues. Study-wide results and limits: There was a bias toward anti-spike CD8 responses in VDJdb matching, which missed private and CD4 specificities.

Researchers attached unique molecular identifiers to individual cDNA molecules. One entry per CDR3 protein, called by TCRdb with MiXCR from the 5' RACE reads. The table lists some 59,000 distinct CDR3 sequences, around 9.3% of them singletons, with under 25% in the top ten. This clonotype was observed at least ten times. Antigen: not known. Sequencing was done on a sample of whole blood. This sequence was found in an adult who was a healthcare worker with PCR-confirmed SARS-CoV-2 infection or an uninfected control (not recorded which). The chain employs TRBV7-8 and TRBJ1-1; 10 bases are a match to TRBD1. Here the CDR3 reads CASSLRTGGYTEAFF. The CDR3 region has the DNA TGTGCCAGCAGCTTACGGACAGGGGGATACACTGAAGCTTTCTTT. Using reference TRBV7-8 and TRBJ1-1 for the parts outside the CDR3, the full variable domain is GAGVSQSPRYKVAKRGQDVALRCDPISGHVSLFWYQQALGQGPEFLTYFQNEAQLDKSGLPSDRFFAERPEGSVSTLKIQRTQQEDSAVYLCASSLRTGGYTEAFFGQGTRLTVV.